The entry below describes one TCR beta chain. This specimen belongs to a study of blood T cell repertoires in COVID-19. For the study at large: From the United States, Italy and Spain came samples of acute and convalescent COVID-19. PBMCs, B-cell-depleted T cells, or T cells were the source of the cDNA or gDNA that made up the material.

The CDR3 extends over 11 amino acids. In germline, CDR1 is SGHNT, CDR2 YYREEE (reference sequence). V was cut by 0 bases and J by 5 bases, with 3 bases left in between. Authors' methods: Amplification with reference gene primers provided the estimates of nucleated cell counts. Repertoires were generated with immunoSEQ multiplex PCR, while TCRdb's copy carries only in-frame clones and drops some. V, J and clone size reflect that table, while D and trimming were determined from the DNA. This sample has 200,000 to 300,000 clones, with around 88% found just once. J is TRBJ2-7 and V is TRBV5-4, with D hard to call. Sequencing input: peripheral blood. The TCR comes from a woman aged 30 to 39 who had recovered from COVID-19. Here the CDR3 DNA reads TGTGCCAGCAGCTTGGCCGACGAGCAGTACTTC. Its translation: CASSLADEQYF.